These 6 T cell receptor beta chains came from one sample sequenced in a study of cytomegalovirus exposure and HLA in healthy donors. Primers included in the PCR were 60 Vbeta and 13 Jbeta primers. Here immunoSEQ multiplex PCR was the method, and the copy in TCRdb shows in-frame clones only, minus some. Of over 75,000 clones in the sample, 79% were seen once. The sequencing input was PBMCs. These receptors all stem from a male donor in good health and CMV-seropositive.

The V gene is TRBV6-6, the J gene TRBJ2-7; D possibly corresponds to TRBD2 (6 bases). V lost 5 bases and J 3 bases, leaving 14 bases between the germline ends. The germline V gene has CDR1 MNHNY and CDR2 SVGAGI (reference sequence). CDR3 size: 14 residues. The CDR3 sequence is CASSQGLGNYEQYF. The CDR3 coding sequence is TGTGCCAGCAGTCAGGGACTCGGTAACTACGAGCAGTACTTC.

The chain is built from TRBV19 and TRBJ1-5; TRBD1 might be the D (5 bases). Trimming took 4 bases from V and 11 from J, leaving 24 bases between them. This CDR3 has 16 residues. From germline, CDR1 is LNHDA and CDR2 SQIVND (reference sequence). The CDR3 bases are TGTGCCAGTAGTAGGGGCGGGGACGGTAGACTCAGGGCCCAGCATTTT. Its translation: CASSRGGDGRLRAQHF.

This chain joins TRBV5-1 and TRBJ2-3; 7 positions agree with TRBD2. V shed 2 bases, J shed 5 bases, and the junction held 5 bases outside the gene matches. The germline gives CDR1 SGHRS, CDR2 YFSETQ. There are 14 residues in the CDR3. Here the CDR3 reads CASSFSSSGDTQYF. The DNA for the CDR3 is TGCGCCAGCAGCTTCTCCTCTAGCGGAGATACGCAGTATTTT.

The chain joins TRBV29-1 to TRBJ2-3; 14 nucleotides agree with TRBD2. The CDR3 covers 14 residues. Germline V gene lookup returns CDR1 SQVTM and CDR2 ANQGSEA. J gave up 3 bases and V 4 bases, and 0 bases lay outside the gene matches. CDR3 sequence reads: CSVGTSGGTDTQYF. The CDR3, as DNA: TGCAGCGTTGGGACTAGCGGGGGGACAGATACGCAGTATTTT.

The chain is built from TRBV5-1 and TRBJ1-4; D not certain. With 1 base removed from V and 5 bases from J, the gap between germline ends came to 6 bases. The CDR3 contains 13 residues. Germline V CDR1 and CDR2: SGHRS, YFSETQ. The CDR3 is CASSLQENEKLFF. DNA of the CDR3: TGCGCCAGCAGCTTGCAGGAAAATGAAAAACTGTTTTTT.

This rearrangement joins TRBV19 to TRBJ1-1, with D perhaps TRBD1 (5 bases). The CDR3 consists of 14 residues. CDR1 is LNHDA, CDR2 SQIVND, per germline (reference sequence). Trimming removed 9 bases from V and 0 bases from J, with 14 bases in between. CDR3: CASSLEGMNTEAFF. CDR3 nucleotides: TGTGCCAGCAGTTTGGAGGGGATGAACACTGAAGCTTTCTTT.